The next 22 T cell receptor beta chains were all read from a single sample in a study of blood T cell repertoires in COVID-19. Profiled with immunoSEQ multiplex PCR; TCRdb holds only in-frame clones, not every one. Among 45,000 to 55,000 clones listed, roughly 87% were seen once. The specimen was peripheral blood. The receptors were gathered from an elderly woman with acute or convalescent COVID-19.

This clone has a single count. The chain combines TRBV7-9 with TRBJ1-2, with 7 nucleotides matching TRBD1. V gave up 4 bases and J gave up 1 base; unmatched junction bases: 9. The germline CDR1 and CDR2 sequences are SEHNR and FQNEAQ (reference sequence). CDR3 length: 16 residues. In DNA, the CDR3 is TGTGCCAGCAGCTGGACGTCCGGGACAGTTAACTATGGCTACACCTTC. Amino acid sequence: CASSWTSGTVNYGYTF.

The chain carries TRBV6-6 and TRBJ2-3; the match to TRBD2 covers 7 bases. Germline-derived CDR1 and CDR2 are MNHNY and SVGAGI (reference sequence). J lost 4 bases, V lost 6 bases, and 10 bases had no gene match. The CDR3 consists of 15 residues. Here the CDR3 DNA reads TGTGCCAGCAGCACCAGCGGGGTGCTATCAGATACGCAGTATTTT. Residues: CASSTSGVLSDTQYF.

This chain uses TRBV5-1 with TRBJ1-2; 7 nucleotides line up with TRBD1. CDR3 length: 15 residues. Germline V lookup: CDR1 SGHRS, CDR2 YFSETQ. Losses at the gene ends were 0 bases for V and 6 bases for J; bases not matched to a gene: 8. The CDR3 spells CASSLEGRGENGYTF. As DNA, the CDR3 is TGCGCCAGCAGCTTGGAAGGCAGGGGGGAAAATGGCTACACCTTC.

This chain connects TRBV10-1 to TRBJ2-3; the match to TRBD1 covers 9 bases. V trimming: 7 bases; J trimming: 2 bases; junction bases outside the gene matches: 4. Germline loops: CDR1 WNHNN, CDR2 SYGVQD (reference sequence). CDR3 size: 14 residues. CDR3 coding DNA: TGCGCCAGCAACGGGGACAGGGCCACAGATACGCAGTATTTT. Protein sequence: CASNGDRATDTQYF.

V and J are TRBV7-8 and TRBJ2-6; no reliable D call. Germline loops: CDR1 SGHVS, CDR2 FQNEAQ. The CDR3 length is 14 residues. Trimming pared 5 bases from V and 0 bases from J, leaving 5 bases between. The CDR3 here is CASSDNSGANVLTF. The CDR3 nucleotides are TGTGCCAGCAGCGACAACTCTGGGGCCAACGTCCTGACTTTC.

The chain employs TRBV7-2 and TRBJ2-7, with 10 bases identical to TRBD2. The CDR3 runs 17 residues. The V and J ends lost 0 bases and 1 base, in that order; junction bases with no gene match: 6. Germline CDR1 and CDR2: SGHTA and FQGNSA. CDR3 sequence reads: CASSLASSGGRSYEQYF. The DNA of the CDR3 is TGTGCCAGCAGCTTAGCGAGTAGCGGGGGGCGGTCCTACGAGCAGTACTTC.

The chain has TRBV5-1 and TRBJ1-3; no clear D. The germline CDR1 and CDR2 sequences are SGHRS and YFSETQ. V was clipped by 5 bases and J by 0 bases, with 12 bases between them. The CDR3 extends over 15 amino acids. CDR3 residues: CASSPTRDSGNTIYF. The DNA of the CDR3 is TGCGCCAGCAGTCCGACTCGGGACTCTGGAAACACCATATATTTT.

The chain recombines TRBV9 with TRBJ2-2, with D maybe TRBD2 (6 bases). The length of the CDR3 is 16 residues. Looked up from germline, CDR1 is SGDLS and CDR2 is YYNGEE. V lost 4 bases and J lost 6, with 19 bases in between. Here the CDR3 DNA reads TGTGCCAGCAGCCGGATGGAGGGAAACCTGGCCGGGGAGCTGTTTTTT. Its protein product is CASSRMEGNLAGELFF.

The rearrangement joins TRBV29-1 to TRBJ1-4; the match to TRBD1 covers 9 bases. The CDR3 contains 15 residues. Trimming cost V 4 bases and J 7 bases; bases outside gene matches: 10. CDR1 is SQVTM, CDR2 ANQGSEA, per germline. CDR3 in amino acids: CSVARDRVSGEKLFF. The CDR3 DNA is TGCAGCGTTGCCCGGGACAGGGTATCGGGTGAAAAACTGTTTTTT.

This CDR3 reads CATSYFGQESYNEQFF. In DNA form, the CDR3 reads TGCGCCACTTCGTACTTTGGACAGGAGTCCTACAATGAGCAGTTCTTC. V usage is TRBV5-1 and J usage is TRBJ2-1, with TRBD1 identical over 7 bases. The germline V gene encodes CDR1 SGHRS and CDR2 YFSETQ. This CDR3 comprises 16 residues. The V gene end was trimmed by 9 bases and the J gene end by 1 base; junction bases not matched to a gene: 13.

This chain uses TRBV27 with TRBJ1-6; D is uncertain. The V end was cut by 3 bases, the J end by 9 bases, with 21 bases between. This CDR3 has 17 amino acids. Germline V gene lookup returns CDR1 MNHEY and CDR2 SMNVEV (reference sequence). The CDR3 is CASSFGGMYRPTSPLHF. The CDR3 DNA sequence: TGTGCCAGCAGTTTTGGAGGGATGTATAGACCTACTTCACCCCTCCACTTT.

This chain connects TRBV4-2 to TRBJ1-4, with 10 bases identical to TRBD1. This CDR3 is built from 16 residues. J lost 6 bases, V lost 3 bases, and 7 bases had no gene match. The germline CDR1 and CDR2 sequences are LGHNA and YNFKEQ. The CDR3 sequence is CASSQLPGTGDEKLFF. CDR3 coding DNA: TGTGCCAGCAGCCAGCTCCCCGGGACAGGGGATGAAAAACTGTTTTTT.

The V gene is TRBV7-2, the J gene TRBJ1-4, with no clear D. With 5 bases removed from V and 4 bases from J, the gap between germline ends came to 8 bases. CDR3 length: 13 residues. Germline loops: CDR1 SGHTA, CDR2 FQGNSA. The chain's CDR3 is CASSQALNEKLFF. CDR3 nucleotide sequence: TGTGCCAGCAGCCAGGCCCTTAATGAAAAACTGTTTTTT.

The V call is TRBV3-1 (or the pseudogene TRBV3-2), the J call TRBJ1-6; 7 positions match TRBD1. The CDR3 loop spans 15 amino acids. In germline, CDR1 is LGHDT, CDR2 YNNKEL (reference sequence). Trimming removed 5 bases from V and 5 bases from J; junction bases left unmatched: 6. The CDR3 DNA reads TGTGCCAGCAGCTGGGGACAGCCGAATAATTCACCCCTCCACTTT. Encoded protein: CASSWGQPNNSPLHF.

The V and J genes are TRBV19 and TRBJ1-3, with a tentative D call TRBD1 (6 bases). The germline CDR1 and CDR2 sequences are LNHDA and SQIVND (reference sequence). Trimming removed 6 bases at V and 4 bases at J, with 22 bases between. The CDR3 spans 17 residues. The CDR3 DNA reads as TGTGCCAGTAGCCCTAACCGAGGCAGGGGATCCGGAAACACCATATATTTT. It codes for CASSPNRGRGSGNTIYF.

The V call is TRBV30, the J call TRBJ2-7; 7 nucleotides agree with TRBD1. This CDR3 region has 15 residues. Per germline, CDR1 GTSNPN and CDR2 SVGIG (reference sequence). The J segment lost 0 bases and the V segment lost 3 bases, leaving 8 bases of the junction unmatched. This CDR3 is CAWRETGMASYEQYF. In DNA form, the CDR3 reads TGTGCCTGGAGAGAGACAGGGATGGCCTCCTACGAGCAGTACTTC.

The chain combines TRBV27 with TRBJ2-1; possible D gene TRBD1, 5 bases. Trimming shortened V by 5 bases and J by 8 bases, and 19 bases separated the two germline ends. The CDR3 loop spans 15 amino acids. Germline V gene data show CDR1 as MNHEY and CDR2 as SMNVEV (reference sequence). The CDR3 protein is CASSQMAGSGYEQFF. In nucleotides, the CDR3 is TGTGCCAGCAGTCAAATGGCAGGGTCAGGCTATGAGCAGTTCTTC.

The chain joins TRBV7-9 to TRBJ2-7; weak D call: TRBD1 (6 bases). The V end was cut by 5 bases, the J end by 3 bases, with 14 bases between. The germline CDR1 and CDR2 sequences are SEHNR and FQNEAQ (reference sequence). CDR3 length equals 14 residues. DNA of the CDR3: TGTGCCAGCAGCGTCGGACAGACGTACTACGAGCAGTACGTC. Residues: CASSVGQTYYEQYV.

The chain combines TRBV5-4 with TRBJ2-2, with a tentative D call TRBD1 (6 bases). Trimming pared 6 bases from V and 6 bases from J, leaving 12 bases between. This CDR3 is 13 amino acids long. Germline CDR1 and CDR2: SGHNT and YYREEE (reference sequence). CDR3 nucleotides: TGTGCCAGCATCCCCCCAGGGGCCGGGGAGCTGTTTTTT. Encoded protein: CASIPPGAGELFF.

The chain links TRBV6-5 to TRBJ2-1; a possible D gene is TRBD1 (6 bases). Looked up from germline, CDR1 is MNHEY and CDR2 is SVGAGI. CDR3 length: 13 amino acids. The germline V and J ends were trimmed by 7 bases and 6 bases, with 13 bases remaining between them. This CDR3 reads CASTGLQGNEQFF. The DNA of the CDR3 is TGTGCCAGCACGGGGTTACAGGGCAATGAGCAGTTCTTC.

The chain carries TRBV29-1 and TRBJ1-3; a possible D gene is TRBD1 (5 bases). V was shortened by 7 bases and J by 3 bases, with 13 bases between the two germline ends. Germline lookup yields CDR1 SQVTM and CDR2 ANQGSEA. The CDR3 has 13 residues. The CDR3 loop reads CSAGQGFGNTIYF. CDR3 sequence (DNA): TGCAGCGCGGGGCAGGGCTTTGGAAACACCATATATTTT.

V usage is TRBV3-1 (or the pseudogene TRBV3-2) and J usage is TRBJ2-3; 10 positions agree with TRBD2. Per germline, CDR1 LGHDT and CDR2 YNNKEL (reference sequence). J gave up 6 bases and V 2 bases, and 11 bases lay outside the gene matches. This CDR3 has 17 amino acids. CDR3 in amino acids: CASSQRWSGGAPDTQYF. CDR3 sequence (DNA): TGTGCCAGCAGCCAAAGGTGGAGCGGGGGGGCCCCTGATACGCAGTATTTT.